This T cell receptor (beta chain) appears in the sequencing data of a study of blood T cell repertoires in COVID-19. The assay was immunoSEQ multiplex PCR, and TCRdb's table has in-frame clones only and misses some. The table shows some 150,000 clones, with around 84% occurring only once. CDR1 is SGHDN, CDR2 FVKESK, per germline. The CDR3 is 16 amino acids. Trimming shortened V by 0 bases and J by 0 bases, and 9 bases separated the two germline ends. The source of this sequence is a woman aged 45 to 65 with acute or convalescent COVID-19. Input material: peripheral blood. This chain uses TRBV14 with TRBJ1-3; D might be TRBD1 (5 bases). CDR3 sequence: CASSQDIRASGNTIYF. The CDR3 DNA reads TGTGCCAGCAGCCAAGATATCAGGGCCTCTGGAAACACCATATATTTT.